These 20 T cell receptor beta chains share one sample of origin, sequenced in a study of T cells in tumors after PD-1 blockade. Here immunoSEQ multiplex PCR was the method, and the copy in TCRdb shows in-frame clones only, minus some. The sample has roughly 48,000 clones, 81% seen once. The sample here was PBMCs, taken before anti-PD-1 treatment. The receptors were sampled from a human donor with basal cell carcinoma.

The genes are TRBV7-9 and TRBJ1-2; 7 bases match TRBD1. This CDR3 is 14 amino acids long. V lost 4 bases and J lost 8; bases outside the gene matches: 10. Per germline, CDR1 SEHNR and CDR2 FQNEAQ (reference sequence). CDR3 amino acids: CASSSTDRTTGYTF. The CDR3 DNA reads TGTGCCAGCAGCTCCACGGACAGGACCACCGGCTACACCTTC.

This clone was seen just once. Here the CDR3 DNA reads TGTGCCAGCTACAGGGGGAACTATGGCTACACCTTC. Its translation: CASYRGNYGYTF. The V gene is TRBV2, the J gene TRBJ1-2, with 8 bases matching TRBD1. V lost 8 bases to trimming and J lost 2 bases; unmatched junction nucleotides: 1. There are 12 residues in the CDR3. Germline loops: CDR1 SNHLY, CDR2 FYNNEI.

The rearrangement uses TRBV7-9 and TRBJ2-4, with D tentatively TRBD1 or TRBD2 (5 bases each). The V and J ends lost 5 bases and 4 bases respectively, with 18 bases between them. Germline loops: CDR1 SEHNR, CDR2 FQNEAQ (reference sequence). This CDR3 is 16 amino acids long. CDR3: CASSPGTDLGKNIQYF. The CDR3, as DNA: TGTGCCAGCAGCCCGGGGACGGACCTCGGAAAAAACATTCAGTACTTC.

The rearrangement links TRBV5-1 to TRBJ2-7, with 7 bases lining up with TRBD1. Germline-derived CDR1 and CDR2 are SGHRS and YFSETQ. The CDR3 totals 13 residues. Trimming cost V 4 bases and J 2 bases; bases outside gene matches: 3. CDR3 in DNA: TGCGCCAGCAGCCCCGGGACAGCCTACGAGCAGTACTTC. This translates into CASSPGTAYEQYF.

This chain uses TRBV7-9 with TRBJ2-3; the match to TRBD1 covers 8 bases. The V gene's germline CDR1 is SEHNR and CDR2 FQNEAQ (reference sequence). The CDR3 is made up of 16 amino acids. V was clipped by 1 base and J by 1 base; unmatched bases: 4. The CDR3 is CASSLGDRRGTDTQYF. The CDR3 DNA reads TGTGCCAGCAGCTTAGGGGACAGGAGGGGCACAGATACGCAGTATTTT.

This clone showed up just a few times. The rearrangement joins TRBV5-4 to TRBJ1-1, with a possible D match to TRBD1 (5 bases). There are 15 residues in the CDR3. The germline V gene has CDR1 SGHNT and CDR2 YYREEE (reference sequence). V gave up 7 bases and J gave up 0 bases, with 16 bases separating them. The CDR3, as DNA: TGTGCCAGCTCCCGGGGGGAGGGGATGAACACTGAAGCTTTCTTT. Translating gives CASSRGEGMNTEAFF.

This clone was recorded only once. The chain couples TRBV10-3 to TRBJ2-7; 9 bases are a match to TRBD2. The CDR3 is 13 amino acids. Germline CDR1 ENHRY, CDR2 SYGVKD. With V trimmed by 11 bases and J by 0 bases, 5 bases remained unmatched. CDR3: CAASGGSSYEQYF. In nucleotides, the CDR3 is TGTGCCGCAAGCGGGGGGAGCTCCTACGAGCAGTACTTC.

This clone was seen a handful of times. This chain connects TRBV5-4 to TRBJ1-1; 7 bases align to TRBD1. Trimming took 10 bases from V and 1 from J; bases not matched to a gene: 10. In germline, CDR1 is SGHNT, CDR2 YYREEE (reference sequence). This CDR3 has 14 residues. The CDR3 nucleotides are TGTGCCTACGGACAGGCTTTAGGGAACACTGAAGCTTTCTTT. It yields the protein CAYGQALGNTEAFF.

The J gene is TRBJ1-2, the V gene TRBV2; 8 bases fit TRBD1. Germline V gene sequence: CDR1 SNHLY, CDR2 FYNNEI. CDR3 length: 15 residues. After removal of 5 bases from V and 5 bases from J, the junction contained 10 bases not matched to a gene. DNA for the CDR3: TGTGCCAGCAGTTATGGGACAGGATCGGGATATGGCTACACCTTC. Amino acids: CASSYGTGSGYGYTF.

V is TRBV24-1 and J is TRBJ2-1; TRBD2 aligns across 9 bases. CDR3 length: 13 residues. After removal of 9 bases from V and 8 bases from J, the junction contained 7 bases not matched to a gene. The germline V gene has CDR1 KGHDR and CDR2 SFDVKD. The CDR3 DNA follows: TGTGCCACCTCCGGGACTAGCTTCTATGAGCAGTTCTTC. Protein: CATSGTSFYEQFF.

The chain links TRBV7-8 to TRBJ1-5, with D perhaps TRBD1 (6 bases). V lost 3 bases and J 3 bases, leaving 12 bases between the germline ends. The CDR3 contains 15 residues. Germline CDR1 SGHVS, CDR2 FQNEAQ. The CDR3 loop reads CASSLSRGLNQPQHF. CDR3 DNA: TGTGCCAGCAGCTTGTCACGGGGGCTCAATCAGCCCCAGCATTTT.

The chain couples TRBV5-1 to TRBJ1-3, with TRBD1 matching over 7 bases. Germline CDR1 SGHRS, CDR2 YFSETQ. With V trimmed by 8 bases and J by 2 bases, 7 bases remained unmatched. The CDR3 is 14 residues long. The CDR3 loop reads CASRNRGPGNTIYF. The CDR3 DNA is TGCGCCAGTAGGAACAGGGGCCCTGGAAACACCATATATTTT.

This clone was detected once. The chain has TRBV3-1 (or the pseudogene TRBV3-2) and TRBJ2-3, with D uncertain. Trimming removed 4 bases from V and 3 bases from J, with 17 bases in between. Germline values: CDR1 LGHDT, CDR2 YNNKEL (reference sequence). This CDR3 is built from 16 residues. The CDR3 sequence is CASSPSAYQITDTQYF. In DNA form, the CDR3 reads TGTGCCAGCAGCCCGTCAGCGTACCAGATTACAGATACGCAGTATTTT.

This clone was observed a few times. This rearrangement joins TRBV6-6 to TRBJ2-7, with D unresolved. This CDR3 has 16 residues. Germline V gives CDR1 MNHNY, CDR2 SVGAGI (reference sequence). V was shortened by 0 bases and J by 5 bases, with 17 bases between the two germline ends. CDR3: CASSYSFRTSGDEQYF. The CDR3 nucleotides are TGTGCCAGCAGTTACTCATTCCGGACCTCTGGGGACGAGCAGTACTTC.

The chain links TRBV7-6 to TRBJ1-6; tentatively, D is TRBD1 (6 bases). Germline CDR1 SGHVS, CDR2 FNYEAQ. The V end was cut by 2 bases, the J end by 5 bases, with 7 bases between. The CDR3 loop spans 14 amino acids. The CDR3 region is CASSLSGDNSPLHF. CDR3 sequence (DNA): TGTGCCAGCAGCTTATCAGGGGATAATTCACCCCTCCACTTT.

This clone was counted only a few times. This chain uses TRBV7-2 with TRBJ2-7; TRBD1 matches 8 bases. Germline CDR1 SGHTA, CDR2 FQGNSA. The CDR3 contains 14 residues. V shed 5 bases and J 0 bases; nucleotides not matched to a gene: 3. Written as DNA, the CDR3 is TGTGCCAGCAGCCGGGACAGGAGCTCCTACGAGCAGTACTTC. This gives the protein CASSRDRSSYEQYF.

This chain joins TRBV30 and TRBJ1-2; possibly TRBD1 for D (6 bases). CDR1 is GTSNPN and CDR2 is SVGIG in the germline V gene (reference sequence). With 3 bases removed from V and 6 bases from J, the gap between germline ends came to 17 bases. This CDR3 is 14 amino acids long. The CDR3 protein is CAWRAYRDEHGYTF. The CDR3 DNA reads TGTGCCTGGAGGGCTTACAGGGACGAGCATGGCTACACCTTC.

This sequence joins TRBV6-1 and TRBJ2-6, with a tentative D call TRBD1 (6 bases). V was cut by 2 bases and J by 0 bases, with 11 bases left in between. CDR1 is MNHNS and CDR2 is SASEGT in the germline V gene. The CDR3 is 17 residues long. CDR3 sequence reads: CASSESTGPSGANVLTF. The CDR3 DNA reads TGTGCCAGCAGTGAATCTACAGGGCCCTCTGGGGCCAACGTCCTGACTTTC.

In its sample, this clone was seen once. The genes are TRBV6-4 and TRBJ2-5; no firm D call. From germline, CDR1 is MRHNA and CDR2 SNTAGT. V dropped 2 bases and J dropped 5 bases, with 6 bases sitting between them. This CDR3 has 12 amino acids. The CDR3 here is CASSDDTETQYF. DNA of the CDR3: TGTGCCAGCAGTGACGACACGGAGACCCAGTACTTC.

The J gene is TRBJ1-3, the V gene TRBV30; weak D call: TRBD1 (6 bases). The CDR3 is 14 residues long. Per the germline V gene, CDR1 is GTSNPN and CDR2 is SVGIG (reference sequence). V lost 6 bases and J 4 bases, leaving 16 bases between the germline ends. CDR3 residues: CACSWGGGGNTIYF. Here the CDR3 DNA reads TGTGCCTGCTCCTGGGGGGGCGGCGGAAACACCATATATTTT.